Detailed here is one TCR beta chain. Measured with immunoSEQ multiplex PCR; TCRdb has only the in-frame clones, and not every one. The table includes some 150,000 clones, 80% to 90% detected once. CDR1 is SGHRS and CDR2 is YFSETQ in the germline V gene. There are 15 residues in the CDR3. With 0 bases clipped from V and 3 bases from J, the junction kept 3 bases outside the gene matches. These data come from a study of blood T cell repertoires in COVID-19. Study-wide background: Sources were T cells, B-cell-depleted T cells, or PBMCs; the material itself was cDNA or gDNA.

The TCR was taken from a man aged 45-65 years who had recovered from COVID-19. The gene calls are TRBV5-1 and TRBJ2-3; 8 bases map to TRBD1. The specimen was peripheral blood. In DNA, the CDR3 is TGCGCCAGCAGCTTGGGGGGACAGGAGACAGATACGCAGTATTTT. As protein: CASSLGGQETDTQYF.